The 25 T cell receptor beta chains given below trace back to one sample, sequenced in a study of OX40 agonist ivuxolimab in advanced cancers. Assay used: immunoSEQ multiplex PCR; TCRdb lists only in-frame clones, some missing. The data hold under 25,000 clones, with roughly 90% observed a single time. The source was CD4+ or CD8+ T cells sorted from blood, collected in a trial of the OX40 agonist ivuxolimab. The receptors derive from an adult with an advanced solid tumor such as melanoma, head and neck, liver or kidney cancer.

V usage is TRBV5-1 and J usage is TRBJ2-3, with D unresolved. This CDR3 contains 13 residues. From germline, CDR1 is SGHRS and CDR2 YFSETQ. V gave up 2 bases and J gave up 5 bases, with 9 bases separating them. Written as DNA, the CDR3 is TGCGCCAGCAGCTTAGCCGCGGAAGATACGCAGTATTTT. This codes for CASSLAAEDTQYF.

CDR3 residues: CASSSTGLAGGTQYF. The CDR3 DNA follows: TGTGCCAGCAGCTCCACCGGACTAGCGGGGGGCACGCAGTATTTT. The chain couples TRBV7-2 to TRBJ2-3; TRBD2 agrees at 14 bases. The CDR3 has 15 amino acids. The V and J ends lost 4 bases and 9 bases, in that order; junction bases with no gene match: 6. Germline CDR1 reads SGHTA; CDR2 reads FQGNSA. Combining the CDR3 with reference TRBV7-2 and TRBJ2-3 gives the whole variable domain GAGVSQSPSNKVTEKGKDVELRCDPISGHTALYWYRQSLGQGLEFLIYFQGNSAPDKSGLPSDRFSAERTGGSVSTLTIQRTQQEDSAVYLCASSSTGLAGGTQYFGPGTRLTVL.

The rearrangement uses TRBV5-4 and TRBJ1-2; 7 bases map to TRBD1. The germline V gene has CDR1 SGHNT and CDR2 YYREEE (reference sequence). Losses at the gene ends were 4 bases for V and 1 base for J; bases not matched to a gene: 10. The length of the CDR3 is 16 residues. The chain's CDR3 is CASSLGGTEINYGYTF. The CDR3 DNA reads TGTGCCAGCAGCCTTGGAGGGACAGAAATTAACTATGGCTACACCTTC.

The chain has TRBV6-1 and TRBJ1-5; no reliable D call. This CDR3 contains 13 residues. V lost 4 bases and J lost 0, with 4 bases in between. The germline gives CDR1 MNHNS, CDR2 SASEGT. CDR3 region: CASSAYSNQPQHF. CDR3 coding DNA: TGTGCCAGCAGTGCATATAGCAATCAGCCCCAGCATTTT.

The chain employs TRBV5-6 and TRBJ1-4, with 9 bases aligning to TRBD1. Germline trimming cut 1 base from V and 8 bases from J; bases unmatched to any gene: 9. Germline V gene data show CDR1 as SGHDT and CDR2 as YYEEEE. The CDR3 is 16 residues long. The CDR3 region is CASSLWDRDSGEKLFF. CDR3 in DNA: TGTGCCAGCAGCTTGTGGGACAGGGATTCGGGGGAAAAACTGTTTTTT.

In DNA form, the CDR3 reads TGCGCCAGCAGCAGACAAGCGGGAGTGTCAGAGACCCAGTACTTC. It translates to CASSRQAGVSETQYF. This sequence joins TRBV5-1 and TRBJ2-5; TRBD2 matches at 8 bases. The ends lost 4 bases at V and 4 bases at J; junction bases unmatched: 9. The CDR3 has 15 amino acids. Per the germline V gene, CDR1 is SGHRS and CDR2 is YFSETQ. Full variable domain (outside the CDR3, taken from reference TRBV5-1 and TRBJ2-5): KAGVTQTPRYLIKTRGQQVTLSCSPISGHRSVSWYQQTPGQGLQFLFEYFSETQRNKGNFPGRFSGRQFSNSRSEMNVSTLELGDSALYLCASSRQAGVSETQYFGPGTRLLVL.

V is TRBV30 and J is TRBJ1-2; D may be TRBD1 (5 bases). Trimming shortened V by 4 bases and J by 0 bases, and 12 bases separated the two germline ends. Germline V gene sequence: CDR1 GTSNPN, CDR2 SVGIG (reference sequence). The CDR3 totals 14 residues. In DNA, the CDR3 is TGTGCCTGGAATCTCGGGGCCTCTAACTATGGCTACACCTTC. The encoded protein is CAWNLGASNYGYTF.

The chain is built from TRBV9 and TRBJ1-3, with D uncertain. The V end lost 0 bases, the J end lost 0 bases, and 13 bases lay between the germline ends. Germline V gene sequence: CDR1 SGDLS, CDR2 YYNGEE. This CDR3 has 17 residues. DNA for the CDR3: TGTGCCAGCAGCGTAGGAGGGAGGTCGCTCTCTGGAAACACCATATATTTT. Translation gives CASSVGGRSLSGNTIYF.

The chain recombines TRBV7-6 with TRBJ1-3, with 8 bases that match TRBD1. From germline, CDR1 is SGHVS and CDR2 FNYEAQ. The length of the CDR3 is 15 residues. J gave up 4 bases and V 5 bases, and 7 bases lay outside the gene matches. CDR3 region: CASSPGQGVGNTIYF. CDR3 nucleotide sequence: TGTGCCAGCAGCCCAGGACAGGGAGTAGGAAACACCATATATTTT.

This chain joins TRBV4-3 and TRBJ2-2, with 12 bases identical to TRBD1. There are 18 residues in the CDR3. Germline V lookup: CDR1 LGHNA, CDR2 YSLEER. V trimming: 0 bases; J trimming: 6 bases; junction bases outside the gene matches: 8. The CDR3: CASSQDLGGQGAPGELFF. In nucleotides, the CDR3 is TGCGCCAGCAGCCAAGATCTTGGGGGACAGGGGGCGCCCGGGGAGCTGTTTTTT.

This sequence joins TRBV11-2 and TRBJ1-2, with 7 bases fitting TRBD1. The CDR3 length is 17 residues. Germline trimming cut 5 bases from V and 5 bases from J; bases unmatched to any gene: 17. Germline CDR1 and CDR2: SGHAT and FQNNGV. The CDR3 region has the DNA TGTGCCAGCAGCCACCCCCAGGGGGGGATGTTTGGGTATGGCTACACCTTC. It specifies CASSHPQGGMFGYGYTF.

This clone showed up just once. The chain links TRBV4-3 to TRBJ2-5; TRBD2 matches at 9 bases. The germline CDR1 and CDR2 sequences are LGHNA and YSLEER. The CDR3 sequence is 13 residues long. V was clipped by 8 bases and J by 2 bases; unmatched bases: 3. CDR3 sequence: CASGLARQETQYF. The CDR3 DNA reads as TGCGCCAGCGGACTAGCGAGACAAGAGACCCAGTACTTC.

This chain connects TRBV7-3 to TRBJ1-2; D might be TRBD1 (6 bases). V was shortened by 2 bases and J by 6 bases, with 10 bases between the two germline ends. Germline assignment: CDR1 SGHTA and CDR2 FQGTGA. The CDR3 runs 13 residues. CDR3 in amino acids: CASSLAQGHGYTF. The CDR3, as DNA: TGTGCCAGCAGCTTAGCTCAGGGGCATGGCTACACCTTC.

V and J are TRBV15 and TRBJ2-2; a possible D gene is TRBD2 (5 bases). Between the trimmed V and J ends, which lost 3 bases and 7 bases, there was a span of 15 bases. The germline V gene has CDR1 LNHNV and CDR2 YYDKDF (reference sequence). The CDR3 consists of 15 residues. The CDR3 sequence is CATSRSRGSGGELFF. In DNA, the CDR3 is TGTGCCACCAGCAGGTCAAGAGGGTCTGGCGGGGAGCTGTTTTTT. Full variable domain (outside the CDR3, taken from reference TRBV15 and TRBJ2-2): DAMVIQNPRYQVTQFGKPVTLSCSQTLNHNVMYWYQQKSSQAPKLLFHYYDKDFNNEADTPDNFQSRRPNTSFCFLDIRSPGLGDTAMYLCATSRSRGSGGELFFGEGSRLTVL.

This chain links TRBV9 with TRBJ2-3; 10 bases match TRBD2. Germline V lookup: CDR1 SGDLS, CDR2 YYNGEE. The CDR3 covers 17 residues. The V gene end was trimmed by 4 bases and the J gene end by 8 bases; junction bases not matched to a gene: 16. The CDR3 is CASSSLPLGLAGATQYF. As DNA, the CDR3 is TGTGCCAGCAGCTCCCTACCTCTGGGGCTAGCGGGAGCTACGCAGTATTTT. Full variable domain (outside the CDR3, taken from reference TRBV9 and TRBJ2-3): DSGVTQTPKHLITATGQRVTLRCSPRSGDLSVYWYQQSLDQGLQFLIQYYNGEERAKGNILERFSAQQFPDLHSELNLSSLELGDSALYFCASSSLPLGLAGATQYFGPGTRLTVL.

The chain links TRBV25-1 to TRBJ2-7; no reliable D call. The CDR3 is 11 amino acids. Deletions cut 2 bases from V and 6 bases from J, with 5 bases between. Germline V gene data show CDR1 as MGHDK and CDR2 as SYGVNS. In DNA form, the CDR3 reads TGTGCCAGCAGTGAAGTAGGCGAGCAGTACTTC. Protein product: CASSEVGEQYF.

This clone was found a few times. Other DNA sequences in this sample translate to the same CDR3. CDR3 sequence: CASSFGDGYEQYF. The CDR3 nucleotides read TGTGCCAGCAGCTTCGGGGACGGCTACGAGCAGTACTTC. The V call is TRBV7-9, the J call TRBJ2-7; D may be TRBD1 or TRBD2 (5 bases each). This CDR3 region has 13 residues. The V end was cut by 3 bases, the J end by 3 bases, with 9 bases between. Germline V gene data show CDR1 as SEHNR and CDR2 as FQNEAQ (reference sequence).

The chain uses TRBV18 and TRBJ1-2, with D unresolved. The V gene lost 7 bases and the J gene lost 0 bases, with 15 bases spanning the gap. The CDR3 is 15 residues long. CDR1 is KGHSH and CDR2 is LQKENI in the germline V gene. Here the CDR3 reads CASLPDPRTNYGYTF. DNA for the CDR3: TGTGCCAGCTTACCGGATCCGCGGACTAACTATGGCTACACCTTC.

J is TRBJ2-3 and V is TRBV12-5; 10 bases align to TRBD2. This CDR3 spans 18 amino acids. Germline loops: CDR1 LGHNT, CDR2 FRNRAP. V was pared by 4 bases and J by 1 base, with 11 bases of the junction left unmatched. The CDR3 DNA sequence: TGTGCTAGTGGTTCAATAATAGACGGGACTAGCGGCACAGATACGCAGTATTTT. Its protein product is CASGSIIDGTSGTDTQYF.

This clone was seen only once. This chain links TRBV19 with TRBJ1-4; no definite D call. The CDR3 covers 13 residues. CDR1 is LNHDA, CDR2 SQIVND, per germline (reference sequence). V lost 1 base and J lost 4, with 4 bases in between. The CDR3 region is CASSIVGNEKLFF. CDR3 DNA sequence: TGTGCCAGTAGTATAGTGGGTAATGAAAAACTGTTTTTT.

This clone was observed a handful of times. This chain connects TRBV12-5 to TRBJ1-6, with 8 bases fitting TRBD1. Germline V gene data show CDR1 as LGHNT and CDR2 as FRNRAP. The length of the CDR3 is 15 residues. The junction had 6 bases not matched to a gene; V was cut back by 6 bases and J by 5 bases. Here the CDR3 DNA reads TGTGCTAGTGGCCCGGGACAGGCCGATAATTCACCCCTCCACTTT. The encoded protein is CASGPGQADNSPLHF.

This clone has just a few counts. Written as DNA, the CDR3 is TGCGCCAGCAGCCAGCGAGCCGGGACAGGGTTTGCAACTAATGAAAAACTGTTTTTT. Residues: CASSQRAGTGFATNEKLFF. The gene calls are TRBV4-1 and TRBJ1-4; 9 bases match TRBD1. Germline V CDR1 and CDR2: MGHRA, YSYEKL. The CDR3 spans 19 residues. J was trimmed by 0 bases and V by 3 bases; bases with no gene match: 11.

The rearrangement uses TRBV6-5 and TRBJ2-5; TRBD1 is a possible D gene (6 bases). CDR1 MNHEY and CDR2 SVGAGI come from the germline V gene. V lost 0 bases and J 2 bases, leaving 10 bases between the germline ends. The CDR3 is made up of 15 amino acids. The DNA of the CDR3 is TGTGCCAGCAGTTACTCAGTGACAGGTCAAGAGACCCAGTACTTC. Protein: CASSYSVTGQETQYF.

As DNA, the CDR3 is TGTGCCAGCACCGGTACTAGCGGGCAGGAGACCCAGTACTTC. It codes for CASTGTSGQETQYF. The chain combines TRBV7-2 with TRBJ2-5, with 9 bases lining up with TRBD2. CDR1 is SGHTA and CDR2 is FQGNSA in the germline V gene. The V and J ends lost 7 bases and 5 bases, in that order; junction bases with no gene match: 8. This CDR3 is built from 14 residues.

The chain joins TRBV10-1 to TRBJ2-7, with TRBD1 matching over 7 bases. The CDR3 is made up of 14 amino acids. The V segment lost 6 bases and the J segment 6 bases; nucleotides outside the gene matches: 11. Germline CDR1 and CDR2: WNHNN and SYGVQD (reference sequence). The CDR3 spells CASSFGTVGSEQYF. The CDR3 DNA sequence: TGCGCCAGCAGCTTCGGGACAGTGGGCTCCGAGCAGTACTTC.